Following are 12 T cell receptor beta chains from one sample sequenced in a study of Ad26.COV2.S vaccination and SARS-CoV-2 variants. TCRdb keeps only in-frame clones here, not all; method: immunoSEQ multiplex PCR. The data contain about 400,000 clones, 83% of them singletons. The treatment was: around 19 received Ad26.COV2.S at low or high dose, single or two shots; several received placebo; per-sample allocation not given. On day 63 after the first injection, vaccine and placebo recipients gave samples. Sequencing used peripheral blood, obtained in a trial of Ad26.COV2.S vaccine versus placebo. These receptors were collected from a person between 18 and 65 years old who received the Ad26.COV2.S COVID-19 vaccine or a placebo.

This chain uses TRBV27 with TRBJ2-7; 9 nucleotides agree with TRBD1. The CDR3 is made up of 14 amino acids. After removal of 6 bases from V and 5 bases from J, the junction contained 8 bases not matched to a gene. Germline V gene sequence: CDR1 MNHEY, CDR2 SMNVEV (reference sequence). The CDR3 sequence is CASRTGQGRNEQYF. The CDR3 DNA sequence: TGTGCCAGCAGGACGGGACAGGGTCGTAACGAGCAGTACTTC.

This chain links TRBV14 with TRBJ2-7, with TRBD1 identical over 9 bases. This CDR3 has 16 residues. The V segment lost 0 bases and the J segment 3 bases; nucleotides outside the gene matches: 6. Germline V gene data show CDR1 as SGHDN and CDR2 as FVKESK. The CDR3 reads CASSQDLGQGGYEQYF. The CDR3 DNA reads TGTGCCAGCAGCCAAGACCTGGGACAGGGTGGCTACGAGCAGTACTTC.

The chain recombines TRBV3-1 (or the pseudogene TRBV3-2) with TRBJ2-2; D perhaps matches TRBD1 (5 bases). V was pared by 4 bases and J by 5 bases, with 20 bases between. There are 17 residues in the CDR3. CDR1 is LGHDT, CDR2 YNNKEL, per germline (reference sequence). DNA for the CDR3: TGTGCCAGCAGCCGTCCCCTAGGGGCAGGGAAGACCGGGGAGCTGTTTTTT. Translation: CASSRPLGAGKTGELFF.

This clone was detected only a few times. The chain recombines TRBV5-4 with TRBJ1-6; 11 bases are a match to TRBD1. This CDR3 region has 14 residues. Per the germline V gene, CDR1 is SGHNT and CDR2 is YYREEE (reference sequence). J gave up 10 bases and V 3 bases, and 3 bases lay outside the gene matches. CDR3 sequence: CASSWDRGDSPLHF. The CDR3 DNA reads as TGTGCCAGCAGCTGGGACAGGGGGGACTCACCCCTCCACTTT.

The chain is built from TRBV15 and TRBJ1-2; 7 nucleotides match TRBD1. Germline CDR1 is LNHNV and CDR2 is YYDKDF (reference sequence). The CDR3 spans 13 residues. V was pared by 6 bases and J by 4 bases, with 5 bases of the junction left unmatched. In DNA, the CDR3 is TGTGCCACCAGTACCGGGACAGTCTATGGCTACACCTTC. It encodes CATSTGTVYGYTF.

This clone has just one count. The CDR3 is CASSSGLGAPGKLFF. The CDR3 DNA is TGTGCCAGCAGTTCGGGTCTCGGGGCCCCCGGGAAACTGTTTTTT. V usage is TRBV28 and J usage is TRBJ1-4, with D perhaps matching TRBD1 (5 bases). Trimming cost V 4 bases and J 11 bases, with 20 bases left between them. This CDR3 contains 15 residues. From germline, CDR1 is MDHEN and CDR2 SYDVKM.

The chain uses TRBV5-1 and TRBJ2-2; tentatively, D is TRBD2 (5 bases). V lost 0 bases, J lost 4 bases, and 10 bases lay in between. Germline CDR1 and CDR2: SGHRS and YFSETQ. The CDR3 totals 15 residues. The CDR3 coding sequence is TGCGCCAGCAGCTTGGGAGGGCTGGGCACCGGGGAGCTGTTTTTT. Protein product: CASSLGGLGTGELFF.

The chain carries TRBV9 and TRBJ2-1, with D uncertain. The CDR3 is made up of 12 amino acids. Trimming left V 4 bases short and J 4 bases short, with 6 bases between. The germline CDR1 and CDR2 sequences are SGDLS and YYNGEE. The CDR3 region is CASSRGYNEQFF. The CDR3 bases are TGTGCCAGCAGCCGTGGTTACAATGAGCAGTTCTTC.

The chain recombines TRBV12-3 or TRBV12-4 with TRBJ1-1; D remains ambiguous. This CDR3 spans 12 amino acids. Deletions cut 3 bases from V and 3 bases from J, with 5 bases between. The CDR3, as DNA: TGTGCCAGCAGTTTGAGGGACACTGAAGCTTTCTTT. It is translated as CASSLRDTEAFF.

The V call is TRBV19, the J call TRBJ1-1; D perhaps matches TRBD1 (6 bases). Trimming left V 10 bases short and J 0 bases short, with 15 bases between. Looked up from germline, CDR1 is LNHDA and CDR2 is SQIVND (reference sequence). CDR3 length: 14 amino acids. The CDR3 region has the DNA TGTGCCACACAGAGGGGGGGACTGAACACTGAAGCTTTCTTT. The encoded protein is CATQRGGLNTEAFF.

The chain has TRBV19 and TRBJ1-1; D is possibly TRBD1 (5 bases). The CDR3 consists of 14 residues. V lost 1 base to trimming and J lost 3 bases, with 9 bases between them. CDR1 and CDR2 from the germline V gene are LNHDA and SQIVND (reference sequence). CDR3 protein: CASSIGWGDTEAFF. As DNA, the CDR3 is TGTGCCAGTAGTATAGGGTGGGGGGACACTGAAGCTTTCTTT.

This clone was picked up a small number of times. The chain carries TRBV7-9 and TRBJ1-5, with D hard to call. The CDR3 length is 13 residues. V was clipped by 1 base and J by 5 bases, with 6 bases between them. The germline V gene has CDR1 SEHNR and CDR2 FQNEAQ (reference sequence). The CDR3 region is CASSLDSYQPQHF. The CDR3 coding sequence is TGTGCCAGCAGCTTAGACAGCTATCAGCCCCAGCATTTT.